A selection of T cell receptor beta chains follows, all from one sample in a study of blood T cell repertoires in COVID-19. Assay: immunoSEQ multiplex PCR; the TCRdb copy retains only in-frame clones and omits some. In the table there are 120,000 or so clones, about 80% of which are singletons. The sample comprised peripheral blood. These receptors all stem from a human donor in a cohort sampled during active COVID-19. Both conserved end residues are part of each CDR3. A D gene is named only where the DNA matches it firmly. Clone size is shown for a subset of rows, as once, few, many or a class of expanded clone.

V	J	size	D	DNA	CDR3
TRBV5-4	TRBJ2-4	.	TRBD2	TGTGCCAGCACCACTTCCGGACTAGAGAAGTGGTACTTC	CASTTSGLEKWYF
TRBV7-8	TRBJ2-3	.	.	TGTGCCAGCAGCCCCAGGGCGCGCACAGATACGCAGTATTTT	CASSPRARTDTQYF
TRBV4-1	TRBJ1-6	.	.	TGCGCCAGCAGCCGGTCCGGACAGATCGATAATTCACCCCTCCACTTT	CASSRSGQIDNSPLHF
TRBV20-1	TRBJ2-5	.	.	TGCAGTGCTAGTATCGGCAGGGGTGAGAAGACCCAGTACTTC	CSASIGRGEKTQYF
TRBV7-2	TRBJ1-5	.	TRBD1	TGTGCCAGCAGCCGCGACAGGGTGGATCAGCCCCAGCATTTT	CASSRDRVDQPQHF
TRBV5-1	TRBJ2-7	.	.	TGCGCCAGCAGCACGACACAGGGTCCCTACGAGCAGTACTTC	CASSTTQGPYEQYF
TRBV3-1/TRBV3-2	TRBJ1-2	.	.	TGTGCCAGCAGATTCGGGGGGGGGCGAACCTCAAACTATGGCTACACCTTC	CASRFGGGRTSNYGYTF
TRBV28	TRBJ2-1	once	TRBD1	TGTGCCAGCAGTACCCGGACAGGGTTAAGTAATGAGCAGTTCTTC	CASSTRTGLSNEQFF
TRBV19	TRBJ2-6	.	TRBD2	TGTGCCAGTACCCACGGGGGGTCTGGGGCCAACGTCCTGACTTTC	CASTHGGSGANVLTF
TRBV3-1/TRBV3-2	TRBJ1-1	.	.	TGTGCCAGCAGCCTTGGGCAGGGAAACACTGAAGCTTTCTTT	CASSLGQGNTEAFF
TRBV13	TRBJ2-1	.	.	TGTGCCAGCAGCTTAGGCCAGGGGGGTTACAATGAGCAGTTCTTC	CASSLGQGGYNEQFF
TRBV27	TRBJ1-1	.	.	TGTGCCAGCAGTTTAGAGGGGAACACTGAAGCTTTCTTT	CASSLEGNTEAFF
TRBV14	TRBJ1-1	many	TRBD1	TGTGCCAGCAGCCACGGACAGGGGAGAACAAATTCTGAAGCTTTCTTT	CASSHGQGRTNSEAFF
TRBV7-2	TRBJ2-7	.	.	TGTGCCAGCAGCGTTGAACAGGGCTACGAGCAGTACTTC	CASSVEQGYEQYF
TRBV21-1	TRBJ2-7	.	.	TGTGCCAGCAGCAAAGTGGGCGGGAGAAGACCCTACGAGCAGTACTTC	CASSKVGGRRPYEQYF
TRBV19	TRBJ1-6	.	.	TGTGCCAGTAGTGTCACCGCCGGGTCCTCACCCCTCCACTTT	CASSVTAGSSPLHF
TRBV7-2	TRBJ1-4	.	.	TGTGCCAGCAGCCAGGGGTCCGATAATGAAAAACTGTTTTTT	CASSQGSDNEKLFF
TRBV11-1	TRBJ2-7	.	.	TGTGCCAGCAGCTTAGCGGGCGGGTCACACGAGCAGTACTTC	CASSLAGGSHEQYF
TRBV5-1	TRBJ2-5	.	.	TGCGCCAGCAGCTTGGCCGGGGGAAACCAAGAGACCCAGTACTTC	CASSLAGGNQETQYF
TRBV24-1	TRBJ2-1	.	TRBD1	TGTGCCACCAGTGAGGCGGACAGGGGCCCTACCCAGTTCTTC	CATSEADRGPTQFF
TRBV2	TRBJ2-7	once	.	TGTGCCAGCAACCTGTTGGGTGCCGGGGGCTACGAGCAGTACTTC	CASNLLGAGGYEQYF
TRBV18	TRBJ1-2	.	TRBD1	TGTGCCAGCTCAGAGGGGGCGCCGCGAGGCTACACCTTC	CASSEGAPRGYTF
TRBV4-1	TRBJ2-5	.	TRBD1	TGCGCCAGCAGCGAGTTCGGGACAGGGGGCGGGGAGACCCAGTACTTC	CASSEFGTGGGETQYF
TRBV7-2	TRBJ1-3	.	.	TGTGCCAGCAGCTTATTATCCGACATATCTGGAAACACCATATATTTT	CASSLLSDISGNTIYF
TRBV30	TRBJ2-3	.	.	TGTGCCTGGAGGGGCAACAGAGATACGCAGTATTTT	CAWRGNRDTQYF
TRBV5-4	TRBJ2-7	.	TRBD1	TGTGCCAGCAGAATTACAGGGGCCGGAAAAGCCTACGAGCAGTACTTC	CASRITGAGKAYEQYF
TRBV28	TRBJ2-5	.	.	TGTGCCAGCAGTCCACCCCGGGAAGAGACCCAGTACTTC	CASSPPREETQYF
TRBV27	TRBJ2-3	.	.	TGTGCCAGCAGTTTACCTTTCACAGATACGCAGTATTTT	CASSLPFTDTQYF
TRBV7-2	TRBJ1-5	.	TRBD1	TGTGCCAGCAGCTTAGCTATGACAGGGATGGTTCAGCCCCAGCATTTT	CASSLAMTGMVQPQHF
TRBV7-2	TRBJ2-5	.	.	TGTGCCAGCAGCTTAGGCGGGGTATTGGCGACCCAGTACTTC	CASSLGGVLATQYF
TRBV7-3	TRBJ2-3	.	TRBD2	TGTGCCAGCAGCCGCACTAGCGTAGATACGCAGTATTTT	CASSRTSVDTQYF
TRBV7-2	TRBJ1-4	.	.	TGTGCCAGCAGCTTAGAGGGAACGGGGGGACTGTTTTTT	CASSLEGTGGLFF
TRBV30	TRBJ1-1	.	.	TGTGCCTGCAACAGGGCTCCGAACACTGAAGCTTTCTTT	CACNRAPNTEAFF
TRBV5-1	TRBJ1-2	.	.	TGCGCCAGCAGCCCAGACTGGCGTGGCTACACCTTC	CASSPDWRGYTF
TRBV15	TRBJ2-3	once	.	TGTGCCACCAGCAGGGCGGGACAGAGCACAGATACGCAGTATTTT	CATSRAGQSTDTQYF
TRBV28	TRBJ1-3	.	.	TGTGCCAGCAGCTCCAGGGCCCAGAGGGGAAACACCATATATTTT	CASSSRAQRGNTIYF
TRBV7-2	TRBJ2-5	.	TRBD1	TGTGCCAGCAGCGAGGACAGGGCGGTAGAGACCCAGTACTTC	CASSEDRAVETQYF
TRBV7-3	TRBJ2-6	.	TRBD1	TGTGCCAGCAGCTTAAGGGACAGGCGCTTTACTGGGGCCAACGTCCTGACTTTC	CASSLRDRRFTGANVLTF
TRBV3-1/TRBV3-2	TRBJ1-1	.	.	TGTGCCAGCTCCTCGCAGGCGGAAGCTTTCTTT	CASSSQAEAFF
TRBV2	TRBJ2-3	.	.	TGTGCCAGCCTCAACTCCTATAGCACAGATACGCAGTATTTT	CASLNSYSTDTQYF
TRBV11-3	TRBJ2-2	few	TRBD2	TGTGCCAGCAGCTCCTTAGCGGGGCGAGGCACCGGGGAGCTGTTTTTT	CASSSLAGRGTGELFF
TRBV5-6	TRBJ1-2	.	TRBD1	TGTGCCAGCAGCTTCTTCGGACAGGGAGCTGGCTACACCTTC	CASSFFGQGAGYTF
TRBV18	TRBJ2-3	.	TRBD2	TGTGCCAGCTCTCCTGCTAGCGGGAGGTTGACTGGGACAGATACGCAGTATTTT	CASSPASGRLTGTDTQYF
TRBV27	TRBJ2-1	.	TRBD2	TGTGCCAGCAGTTTAACTAGCGGGAGGGCCGGGTTGAGGTACAATGAGCAGTTCTTC	CASSLTSGRAGLRYNEQFF
TRBV27	TRBJ2-3	.	TRBD2	TGTGCCAGCAGTAGAGAACTAGCGGGAGCGGCAGATACGCAGTATTTT	CASSRELAGAADTQYF
TRBV6-5	TRBJ1-1	.	TRBD1	TGTGCCAGCAGTTACCCTCTGACCGGGACAGGCACTGAAGCTTTCTTT	CASSYPLTGTGTEAFF
TRBV7-2	TRBJ2-1	once	TRBD1	TGTGCCAGCAGCTCTTGGACAGGGGACTCCTACAATGAGCAGTTCTTC	CASSSWTGDSYNEQFF
TRBV25-1	TRBJ2-7	.	TRBD1	TGTGCCAGCGGGACAACCGGGACAGGGCGCTCCTACGAGCAGTACTTC	CASGTTGTGRSYEQYF
TRBV6-6	TRBJ2-3	.	.	TGTGCCAGCAGTTACTCGCTGGATAGCGACACGGGGTTT	CASSYSLDSDTGF
TRBV6-1	TRBJ1-1	.	.	TGTGCCAGCAGTGAAGGAGTGGCGGGGTTAAGCACTGAAGCTTTCTTT	CASSEGVAGLSTEAFF